The 31 T cell receptor beta chains below come from one sample, sequenced in a study of identical twins. Each CDR3 protein is one row after TCRdb ran MiXCR on the 5' RACE reads. The sample has 250,000 or so distinct CDR3 sequences; roughly 13% are singletons. These data also formed part of another study, on yellow fever vaccine responses in identical twins.

Source material: memory (CD45RO+) T cells sorted from blood. All receptors derive from a young woman in good health.

Many counts were recorded for this clonotype. The chain is built from TRBV5-1 and TRBJ1-1; weak D call: TRBD1 (6 bases). The CDR3 has 14 residues. Germline CDR1 reads SGHRS; CDR2 reads YFSETQ. Trimming removed 0 bases at V and 6 bases at J, with 12 bases between. The CDR3 DNA follows: TGCGCCAGCAGCTTGGACAGGGAAGGGGCTGAAGCTTTCTTT. Translating gives CASSLDREGAEAFF.

The J gene is TRBJ2-7, the V gene TRBV28; possible D gene TRBD2, 6 bases. Germline values: CDR1 MDHEN, CDR2 SYDVKM. This CDR3 has 16 residues. V lost 5 bases and J 1 base, leaving 18 bases between the germline ends. CDR3 bases: TGTGCCAGCAGTCTGGGCGCCGGGACTCAATCCTACGAGCAGTACTTC. Its protein is CASSLGAGTQSYEQYF.

V usage is TRBV5-1 and J usage is TRBJ2-3; 7 nucleotides match TRBD2. This CDR3 is 14 amino acids long. CDR1 and CDR2 from the germline V gene are SGHRS and YFSETQ. The trim removed 5 bases at V and 7 bases at J, leaving 10 bases unmatched. The CDR3 sequence: CASREGTTTHTQYF. As DNA, the CDR3 is TGCGCCAGCAGAGAAGGGACTACGACACATACGCAGTATTTT.

J is TRBJ1-5 and V is TRBV28; D is possibly TRBD1 (6 bases). Germline V gene data show CDR1 as MDHEN and CDR2 as SYDVKM. Trimming took 7 bases from V and 3 from J, leaving 16 bases between them. This CDR3 is 15 amino acids long. The CDR3 DNA sequence: TGTGCCAGCACCTCGGACAGACAAGACAATCAGCCCCAGCATTTT. Encoded protein: CASTSDRQDNQPQHF.

V gene TRBV7-3 combines with J gene TRBJ2-2; perhaps TRBD1 as D (5 bases). The CDR3 is 14 amino acids. Trimming removed 5 bases at V and 7 bases at J, with 14 bases between. Germline assignment: CDR1 SGHTA and CDR2 FQGTGA. The CDR3 here is CASSQWQGGGELFF. CDR3 DNA: TGTGCCAGCAGCCAATGGCAGGGCGGCGGGGAGCTGTTTTTT.

This clonotype was detected only a few times. This chain links TRBV12-3 or TRBV12-4 with TRBJ1-2; 7 positions agree with TRBD1. The CDR3 is 15 residues long. V dropped 4 bases and J dropped 3; count of bases not matched to a gene: 8. CDR3 bases: TGTGCCAGCAGTTCGACAGGGTTTTTCGACTATGGCTACACCTTC. Translating gives CASSSTGFFDYGYTF.

This clonotype was counted a few times. The V and J genes are TRBV27 and TRBJ1-4; 7 bases match TRBD1. Trimming removed 6 bases from V and 8 bases from J; junction bases left unmatched: 21. The CDR3 runs to 18 residues. Germline CDR1 MNHEY, CDR2 SMNVEV (reference sequence). The CDR3 nucleotides read TGTGCCAGCAGACCGACAGGGTTTTTAAGGGGCCTTAAGGAAAAACTGTTTTTT. Translated: CASRPTGFLRGLKEKLFF.

This clonotype has just a few counts. This chain links TRBV7-9 with TRBJ2-7; D is perhaps TRBD2 (5 bases). Germline lookup yields CDR1 SEHNR and CDR2 FQNEAQ (reference sequence). The CDR3 has 16 residues. V was clipped by 5 bases and J by 3 bases, with 20 bases between them. The CDR3 DNA follows: TGTGCCAGCAGCCGCCTCTTGAGACGGGGAATCTACGAGCAGTACTTC. Its translation is CASSRLLRRGIYEQYF.

This clonotype was found many times. The rearrangement joins TRBV20-1 to TRBJ2-3; D remains ambiguous. Germline-derived CDR1 and CDR2 are DFQATT and SNEGSKA (reference sequence). The V end lost 4 bases, the J end lost 5 bases, and 10 bases lay between the germline ends. The CDR3 consists of 12 residues. CDR3 DNA: TGCAGTGCTAACGGCGGTTTAGATACGCAGTATTTT. Its translation is CSANGGLDTQYF.

V is TRBV10-3 and J is TRBJ2-1; 11 nucleotides line up with TRBD2. Trimming removed 5 bases from V and 4 bases from J; junction bases left unmatched: 7. From germline, CDR1 is ENHRY and CDR2 SYGVKD. CDR3 length: 16 amino acids. CDR3 sequence reads: CAISYTTSGDYNEQFF. The DNA of the CDR3 is TGTGCCATCAGTTATACGACTAGCGGGGATTACAATGAGCAGTTCTTC.

This clonotype was counted ten times or more. The gene calls are TRBV9 and TRBJ2-1; D remains unclear. Trimming removed 1 base from V and 9 bases from J, with 8 bases in between. This CDR3 comprises 12 residues. Germline values: CDR1 SGDLS, CDR2 YYNGEE. The CDR3 region is CASSVTGSEQFF. CDR3 nucleotide sequence: TGTGCCAGCAGCGTAACCGGAAGTGAGCAGTTCTTC.

The rearrangement uses TRBV27 and TRBJ2-1; TRBD2 is a possible D gene (6 bases). Trimming left V 9 bases short and J 1 base short, with 13 bases between. Per germline, CDR1 MNHEY and CDR2 SMNVEV (reference sequence). There are 14 residues in the CDR3. CDR3 loop: CASGRERSYNEQFF. The DNA for the CDR3 is TGTGCCAGTGGACGGGAGAGGTCCTACAATGAGCAGTTCTTC.

This chain connects TRBV7-6 to TRBJ2-5, with D tentatively TRBD1 (6 bases). The CDR3 spans 14 residues. Germline V lookup: CDR1 SGHVS, CDR2 FNYEAQ. V was shortened by 5 bases and J by 1 base, with 11 bases between the two germline ends. In nucleotides, the CDR3 is TGTGCCAGCAGCGATAGGGGGATCCAAGAGACCCAGTACTTC. Amino acid sequence: CASSDRGIQETQYF.

In regard to this clonotype: A much more abundant neighbour one base away suggests this may be a read error. The chain links TRBV6-5 to TRBJ2-7; a possible D gene is TRBD1 (6 bases). V shed 2 bases and J shed 2 bases, with 7 bases lying between them. Germline assignment: CDR1 MNHEY and CDR2 SVGAGI. This CDR3 has 13 residues. The DNA for the CDR3 is TGTGCCAGCAGTTACAACAGGGCCTACGAGCAGTACTTC. The encoded protein is CASSYNRAYEQYF.

This clonotype was seen only a few times. CDR3 protein: CASSPEGGRETQYF. The CDR3 region has the DNA TGCGCCAGCAGCCCCGAGGGGGGCAGGGAGACCCAGTACTTC. V is TRBV5-1 and J is TRBJ2-5; D could derive from TRBD1 or TRBD2 (6 bases each). Trimming stripped 4 bases from V and 5 bases from J, with 15 bases between. The CDR3 totals 14 residues. Germline CDR1 and CDR2: SGHRS and YFSETQ.

CDR3 DNA: TGTGCCAGCCTCAGCGCGAACACCGGGGAGCTGTTTTTT. Translated, it gives CASLSANTGELFF. The chain links TRBV6-2 or TRBV6-3 to TRBJ2-2, with D unclear. CDR3 size: 13 residues. Trimming shortened V by 8 bases and J by 0 bases, and 7 bases separated the two germline ends. In germline, CDR1 is MNHEY, CDR2 SVGEGT.

The chain employs TRBV2 and TRBJ1-4; D gene ambiguous. Trimming left V 4 bases short and J 5 bases short, with 8 bases between. CDR1 is SNHLY and CDR2 is FYNNEI in the germline V gene. The CDR3 is 13 residues long. The CDR3 bases are TGTGCCAGCAGTGCCAGGCAGAATGAAAAACTGTTTTTT. As protein: CASSARQNEKLFF.

The gene calls are TRBV3-1 and TRBJ2-5, with TRBD2 matching over 9 bases. The junction had 11 bases not matched to a gene; V was cut back by 5 bases and J by 7 bases. Germline V gene data show CDR1 as LGHDT and CDR2 as YNNKEL (reference sequence). This CDR3 spans 15 amino acids. CDR3 nucleotides: TGTGCCAGCAGCACCCGGCAGCGGGGGGCGCGGACCCAGTACTTC. Its protein is CASSTRQRGARTQYF.

This clonotype was found a few times. The J gene is TRBJ2-7, the V gene TRBV7-2, with 10 bases matching TRBD1. CDR3 length: 14 amino acids. Trimming took 2 bases from V and 7 from J; bases not matched to a gene: 5. Germline V lookup: CDR1 SGHTA, CDR2 FQGNSA. CDR3 residues: CASSLRQGAWEQYF. In DNA, the CDR3 is TGTGCCAGCAGCTTAAGACAGGGGGCGTGGGAGCAGTACTTC.

This clonotype was counted ten times or more. The chain recombines TRBV5-1 with TRBJ2-1; TRBD2 matches at 12 bases. The ends lost 0 bases at V and 7 bases at J; junction bases unmatched: 5. This CDR3 has 16 residues. CDR1 is SGHRS and CDR2 is YFSETQ in the germline V gene. The CDR3 is CASSLDPSGRGNEQFF. CDR3 sequence (DNA): TGCGCCAGCAGCTTGGATCCTAGCGGGAGGGGGAATGAGCAGTTCTTC.

This chain links TRBV7-2 with TRBJ2-1; 11 bases are shared with TRBD2. From germline, CDR1 is SGHTA and CDR2 FQGNSA. The CDR3 is 15 residues long. V shed 5 bases, J shed 4 bases, and the junction held 4 bases outside the gene matches. CDR3 bases: TGTGCCAGCAGCAAGGGACTAGCGGTATACAATGAGCAGTTCTTC. It encodes CASSKGLAVYNEQFF.

The CDR3 sequence is CASSHGDRGFYNEQFF. In DNA form, the CDR3 reads TGTGCCAGCAGCCATGGAGACAGGGGGTTCTACAATGAGCAGTTCTTC. V is TRBV3-1 and J is TRBJ2-1, with 9 positions matching TRBD1. The CDR3 runs to 16 residues. Trimming at V came to 3 bases and at J to 3 bases, leaving 6 bases not matched to a gene. Germline CDR1 is LGHDT and CDR2 is YNNKEL (reference sequence).

This chain uses TRBV9 with TRBJ2-7, with a weak D call TRBD1 (6 bases). The CDR3 is 14 amino acids. Per germline, CDR1 SGDLS and CDR2 YYNGEE. V lost 4 bases, J lost 1 base, and 12 bases lay in between. CDR3 sequence (DNA): TGTGCCAGCAGCCGGGACACGAGATCCTACGAGCAGTACTTC. It specifies CASSRDTRSYEQYF.

This clonotype was detected only a few times. The chain combines TRBV19 with TRBJ2-3; D is perhaps TRBD2 (6 bases). The CDR3 has 13 amino acids. Trimming shortened V by 6 bases and J by 6 bases, and 13 bases separated the two germline ends. CDR1 and CDR2 (germline): LNHDA, SQIVND (reference sequence). This chain's CDR3 is CASRGGLPDTQYF. The CDR3 region has the DNA TGTGCCAGTAGGGGGGGTCTACCGGATACGCAGTATTTT.

This clonotype was seen only a few times. This rearrangement joins TRBV6-5 to TRBJ1-1; tentative D call: TRBD1 (5 bases). This CDR3 region has 15 residues. From germline, CDR1 is MNHEY and CDR2 SVGAGI. Trimming pared 0 bases from V and 2 bases from J, leaving 10 bases between. This chain's CDR3 is CASSYSRVFNTEAFF. CDR3 sequence (DNA): TGTGCCAGCAGTTACTCCAGGGTCTTCAACACTGAAGCTTTCTTT.

The chain has TRBV25-1 and TRBJ1-6; a possible D gene is TRBD1 (5 bases). Trimming shortened V by 6 bases and J by 5 bases, and 5 bases separated the two germline ends. CDR3 length: 12 amino acids. CDR1 is MGHDK and CDR2 is SYGVNS in the germline V gene. The CDR3 here is CASRDNNSPLHF. The CDR3 region has the DNA TGTGCCAGCAGGGACAATAATTCACCCCTCCACTTT.

The gene calls are TRBV12-3 or TRBV12-4 and TRBJ1-2, with a tentative D call TRBD1 (5 bases). The CDR3 sequence is 13 residues long. Trimming took off 4 bases at V and 4 bases at J, with 10 bases between the two ends. CDR3 nucleotide sequence: TGTGCCAGCAGTTCGACAGACATCTATGGCTACACCTTC. Its translation: CASSSTDIYGYTF.

J is TRBJ2-3 and V is TRBV7-9; D ambiguous. V lost 5 bases, J lost 2 bases, and 14 bases lay in between. The CDR3 consists of 15 residues. The V gene's germline CDR1 is SEHNR and CDR2 FQNEAQ (reference sequence). The CDR3 DNA reads TGTGCCAGCAGCACTACCGGGCCTTCCACAGATACGCAGTATTTT. Translated: CASSTTGPSTDTQYF.

The rearrangement uses TRBV6-1 and TRBJ2-1, with D tentatively TRBD1 or TRBD2 (5 bases each). Germline CDR1 and CDR2: MNHNS and SASEGT. V was pared by 3 bases and J by 2 bases, with 8 bases between. The CDR3 sequence is 14 residues long. The CDR3 reads CASSEGEAYNEQFF. CDR3 DNA: TGTGCCAGCAGTGAGGGGGAAGCCTACAATGAGCAGTTCTTC.

This chain links TRBV7-2 with TRBJ2-4; TRBD2 matches 10 bases. This CDR3 has 14 amino acids. CDR1 and CDR2 from the germline V gene are SGHTA and FQGNSA. With 5 bases clipped from V and 7 bases from J, the junction kept 5 bases outside the gene matches. CDR3 in DNA: TGTGCCAGCAGCCCGGGACTAGCGCGGAACATTCAGTACTTC. Protein product: CASSPGLARNIQYF.

This chain connects TRBV7-6 to TRBJ2-2; D might be TRBD2 (6 bases). The germline V and J ends were trimmed by 8 bases and 8 bases, with 27 bases remaining between them. Per the germline V gene, CDR1 is SGHVS and CDR2 is FNYEAQ. The CDR3 consists of 17 residues. The CDR3 protein is CASGLGGSLVMTGELFF. The CDR3 region has the DNA TGTGCCAGCGGCCTTGGGGGGTCCCTAGTCATGACAGGGGAGCTGTTTTTT.